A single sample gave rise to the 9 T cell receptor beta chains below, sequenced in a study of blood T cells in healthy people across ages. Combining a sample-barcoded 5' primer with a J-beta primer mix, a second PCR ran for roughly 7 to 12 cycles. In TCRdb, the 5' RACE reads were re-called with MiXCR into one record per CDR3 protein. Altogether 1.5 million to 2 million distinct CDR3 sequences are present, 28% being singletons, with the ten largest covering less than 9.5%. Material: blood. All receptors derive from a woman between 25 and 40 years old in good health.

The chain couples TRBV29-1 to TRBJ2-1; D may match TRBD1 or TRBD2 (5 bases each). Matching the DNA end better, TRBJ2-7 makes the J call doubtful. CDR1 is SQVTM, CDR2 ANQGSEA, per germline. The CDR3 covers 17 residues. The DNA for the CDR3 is TGCAGCGGCAAACCCACGGGGCTCCGAAATTCCTACAATGAGCAGTACTTC. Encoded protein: CSGKPTGLRNSYNEQYF.

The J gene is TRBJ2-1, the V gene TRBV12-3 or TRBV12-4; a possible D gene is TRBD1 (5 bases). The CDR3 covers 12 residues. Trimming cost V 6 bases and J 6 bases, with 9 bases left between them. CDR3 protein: CASRHQGNEQFF. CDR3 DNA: TGTGCCAGCAGACATCAGGGCAATGAGCAGTTCTTC.

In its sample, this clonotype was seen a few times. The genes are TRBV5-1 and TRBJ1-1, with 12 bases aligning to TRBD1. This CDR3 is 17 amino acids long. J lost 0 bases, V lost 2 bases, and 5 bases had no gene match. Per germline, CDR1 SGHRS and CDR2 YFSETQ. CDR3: CASSLGTGGGLNTEAFF. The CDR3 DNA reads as TGCGCCAGCAGCTTAGGGACAGGGGGCGGTTTGAACACTGAAGCTTTCTTT.

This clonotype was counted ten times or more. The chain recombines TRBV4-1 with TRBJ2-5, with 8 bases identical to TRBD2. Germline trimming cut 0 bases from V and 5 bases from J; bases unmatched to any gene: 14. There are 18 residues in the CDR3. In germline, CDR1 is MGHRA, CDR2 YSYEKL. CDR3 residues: CASSQEIETGGPRETQYF. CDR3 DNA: TGCGCCAGCAGCCAAGAGATCGAAACGGGGGGGCCGAGGGAGACCCAGTACTTC.

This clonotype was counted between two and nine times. The CDR3 sequence: CASSLGASNEKLFF. The CDR3 DNA is TGCGCCAGCAGCTTGGGGGCGTCTAATGAAAAACTGTTTTTT. The chain links TRBV5-1 to TRBJ1-4; no definite D call. This CDR3 has 14 amino acids. Trimming removed 0 bases at V and 3 bases at J, with 6 bases between. Germline V gene sequence: CDR1 SGHRS, CDR2 YFSETQ.

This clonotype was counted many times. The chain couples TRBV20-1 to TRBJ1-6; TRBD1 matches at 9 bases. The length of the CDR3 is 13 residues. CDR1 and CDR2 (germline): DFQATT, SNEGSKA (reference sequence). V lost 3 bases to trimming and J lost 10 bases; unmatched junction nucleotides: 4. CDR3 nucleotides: TGCAGTGCTAGGGACAGGGGCTACTCACCCCTCCACTTT. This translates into CSARDRGYSPLHF.

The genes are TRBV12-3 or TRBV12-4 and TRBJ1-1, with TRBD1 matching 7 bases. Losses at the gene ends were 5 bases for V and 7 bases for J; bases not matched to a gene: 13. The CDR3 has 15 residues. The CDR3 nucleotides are TGTGCCAGCAGTACGCCGGGACAGCAAAAAGGTGAAGCTTTCTTT. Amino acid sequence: CASSTPGQQKGEAFF.

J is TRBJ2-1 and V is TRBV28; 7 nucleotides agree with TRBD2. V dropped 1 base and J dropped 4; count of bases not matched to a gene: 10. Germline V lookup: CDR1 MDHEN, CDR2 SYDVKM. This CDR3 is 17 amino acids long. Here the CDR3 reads CASSLLGGGGRYNEQFF. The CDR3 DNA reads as TGTGCCAGCAGTTTATTGGGTGGGGGGGGTCGGTACAATGAGCAGTTCTTC.

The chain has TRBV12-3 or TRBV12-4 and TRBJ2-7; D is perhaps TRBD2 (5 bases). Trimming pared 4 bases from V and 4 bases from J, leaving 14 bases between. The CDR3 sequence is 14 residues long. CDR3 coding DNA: TGTGCCAGCAGTTCGGAACTAGTGGCTTACGAGCAGTACTTC. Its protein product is CASSSELVAYEQYF.